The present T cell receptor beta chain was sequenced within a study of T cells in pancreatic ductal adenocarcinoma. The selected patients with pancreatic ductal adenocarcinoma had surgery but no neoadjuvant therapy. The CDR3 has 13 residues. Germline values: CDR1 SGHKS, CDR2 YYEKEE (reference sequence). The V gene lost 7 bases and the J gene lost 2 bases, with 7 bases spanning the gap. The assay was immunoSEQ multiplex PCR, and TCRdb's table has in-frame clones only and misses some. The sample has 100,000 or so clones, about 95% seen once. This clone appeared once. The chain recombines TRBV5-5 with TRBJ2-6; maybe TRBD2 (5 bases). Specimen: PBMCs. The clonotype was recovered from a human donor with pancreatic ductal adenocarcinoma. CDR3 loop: CASRGTGANVLTF. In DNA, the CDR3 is TGTGCCAGCCGAGGGACTGGGGCCAACGTCCTGACTTTC.